This T cell receptor beta chain stems from a study of T cell repertoires in cytomegalovirus infection. About the research overall: Both a matching HLA type and CMV infection were indicated by public TCR beta signatures.

Note on this clonotype: Its matching antigen is unknown. This may arise from a read error, as a much more abundant clone is one base away.

The CDR3 covers 13 residues. Germline CDR1 SEHNR, CDR2 FQNEAQ (reference sequence). TCRdb re-called the reads with MiXCR, one entry per CDR3 protein. Here the sample spans under 800,000 distinct CDR3 sequences, approximately 24% being singletons. Study results and limitations: Dominating the ex vivo response were TCR beta clonotypes that were CMV-specific and HLA-C-restricted.

This clonotype originated in a human donor in good health (CMV status not recorded). Some clones in this sample may be carry-over from other donors' samples. This chain uses TRBV7-9 with TRBJ2-1; 7 positions match TRBD1. Sequencing input: CD8+ T cells from PBMCs. The CDR3 DNA sequence: TGTGCCAGCAGCCTCGACAGGGCCAATAAGCAGTTCTTC. Its protein is CASSLDRANKQFF.